A single T cell receptor (beta chain) is shown here with its context. It has no known antigen specificity. Base quality data are lacking; no much larger clone is found one base away. Relative to germline, V is 1 base shorter and J is 6 bases shorter, with 12 bases between their ends. The CDR3 has 14 amino acids, counting the end cysteine and phenylalanine. The read is trimmed to its CDR3 DNA, 42 bases read in frame from base 1. Via the germline V gene (reference sequence), CDR1 is LGHDT and CDR2 YNNKEL. The sample comes from a study of vaccination effects on CD4 cells after COVID-19 (dated by TCRdb to the early 2020s). Study-wide context: The ViraFEST assay stimulated PBMC with viral peptide pools and then used TCR sequencing to identify antigen-specific CD4+ T cell clonotypes by expansion. Cultures from other donors in the study were sequenced using the Oncomine TCR Beta short-read assay on an Illumina iSeq 100. Across the study, the median time from the second dose to post-vaccine sampling was 72 days (range 14 to 241). Each well held over 1.5 million PBMC cultured in IMDM containing approximately 5% human AB serum, 8.5 to 10 IU/ml IL-2 and gentamicin, along with around 11 ug/ml peptides. A total of 10 COVID-19 convalescent patients and a handful of SARS-CoV-2-naive healthy vaccine recipients were included in the full study. SARS-CoV-2 spike-specific CD4+ TCR repertoires from before and after mRNA vaccination were compared in COVID-19 convalescent patients and in infection-naive vaccine recipients. Findings and caveats that apply to the study as a whole: Both infection-induced and vaccine-induced clones contracted markedly at late post-vaccination timepoints, which is consistent with waning T cell responses. Among healthy vaccine recipients, nearly all vaccine-induced clones were SARS-CoV-2 mono-reactive, and only 1 of 255 was cross-reactive with common cold coronaviruses. Only a small number of convalescent patients were included, and no early post-infection timepoints were available, which limited the study.

After more than nine days of culture, CD4+ T cells were isolated with the EasySep CD4+ T cell isolation kit. Two doses of either the BNT162b2 or the mRNA-1273 mRNA SARS-CoV-2 vaccine were administered to participants. None of the healthy vaccine recipients had a prior SARS-CoV-2 infection, which was confirmed by nucleocapsid antibody tests that came back negative both before and after vaccination. Half of the culture medium was replaced with fresh IL-2-containing medium on days 3 and 7. Unless otherwise noted, each peptide stimulation condition was cultured in triplicate wells. PBMC were separated from whole blood using Ficoll-Paque Plus gradient centrifugation and were then either cryopreserved at -140C or used fresh. Genomic DNA was extracted from cultured CD4+ T cells with the QIAamp micro DNA kit. Libraries were made using the immunoSEQ multiplex PCR assay. TCR beta CDR3 sequencing was performed on DNA from the cultured, isolated CD4+ T cells. The original pipeline was this. Non-productive TCR sequences were removed and reads were trimmed to the CDR3 region, keeping CDR3s of at least 7 amino acids. Antigen-specific clonotypes were identified with the MANAFEST web app by comparing expansion in peptide wells against reference cultures. To count as positive, a clone had to show expansion at FDR<0.05 compared with the reference and with all other wells, an odds ratio above 5, and a frequency above 0.1% in two replicate wells. A clonotype was called cross-reactive if it was significantly expanded both in SARS-CoV-2 spike wells and in at least one common cold coronavirus spike condition. CDR3 similarity was assessed by Levenshtein distance using the stringdist R package, and unrooted trees were constructed with ape in R 3.6.1. The immuneACCESS repertoire file appears here via TCRdb, limited to in-frame rearrangements. These files lack a portion of the clones; in checked studies, under half of the deficit traces to unresolved V genes, and the cause of the others is not known. Clonal size and the V and J genes are those of that table, whereas D and trimming came from the DNA. The sample table holds some 69,000 clones, of which around 69% were seen once. The ten largest clones add up to 2% to 3% of the sample.

The receptor was isolated from a human donor who received a COVID-19 vaccine. The V and J segments used are TRBV3-1 (or the pseudogene TRBV3-2) and TRBJ1-1; the D gene cannot be named for sure. Source: CD4+ T cells from PBMCs cultured without peptide, taken after COVID-19 vaccination. Here the CDR3 is given as CASSQASHRAEAFF. The DNA sequence is as follows: TGTGCCAGCAGCCAAGCGTCTCACCGGGCTGAAGCTTTCTTT.